This record looks at one T cell receptor (beta chain) sequence and its context. Its target is not known. The junction does not match germline at one end; this may be a read error. This entry is derived from a study of tumor and adjacent non-tumor tissue in lung cancer. Looking at the study overall: The patients, roughly 10 men and roughly 5 women, were 31 to 76 with stage I to III disease. Samples averaged approximately 3.9 million productive TCRbeta reads each.

The library came from three nested PCR rounds adapted from ARM-PCR protocols. MiXCR, applied by TCRdb to the multiplex PCR reads, yields one record per CDR3 protein. The sample carries under 150,000 distinct CDR3 sequences, around 61% recorded once. No cell sorting was done before RNA was extracted from the tissue. Germline V lookup: CDR1 SQVTM, CDR2 ANQGSEA. The CDR3 is made up of 14 amino acids. Study findings and constraints: Normal lung showed higher cumulative top 100 clone frequency than tumor. Compared with tumor, normal lung showed significantly lower TCR diversity.

The clonotype comes from a man in his fifties or sixties with small cell lung cancer. The rearrangement joins TRBV29-1 to TRBJ1-4; maybe TRBD1 (5 bases). Sequenced sample: lung tumor tissue. The CDR3 loop is CSATCGGTNERLFF. CDR3 DNA: TGCAGCGCCACCTGCGGGGGGACTAATGAAAGACTGTTTTTT.